Detailed here is one T cell receptor beta chain. This sample is drawn from a study of blood T cell repertoires in COVID-19. Whole-study context: Italy, Spain and the United States were the sources of the convalescent and acute COVID-19 samples. Sources were T cells, B-cell-depleted T cells, or PBMCs; the material itself was cDNA or gDNA.

V lost 5 bases, J lost 0 bases, and 7 bases lay in between. The CDR3 is made up of 14 amino acids. Germline V CDR1 and CDR2: MNHEY, SMNVEV (reference sequence). The authors' processing: The authors estimated nucleated cell counts from reference gene primer amplification. Sequenced by immunoSEQ multiplex PCR; TCRdb stores in-frame clones only, minus some. V and J calls and clone size follow that table, whereas D and trimming were derived from the DNA. The sample has about 70,000 clones, about 88% seen once. This sequence originates from a human donor in a cohort sampled during active COVID-19. The chain uses TRBV27 and TRBJ2-2; D possibly corresponds to TRBD1 (5 bases). Specimen: peripheral blood. CDR3 coding DNA: TGTGCCAGCAGTCGGACACCGAACACCGGGGAGCTGTTTTTT. Translating it yields CASSRTPNTGELFF.